This note documents a single TCR beta chain sequence. Its antigen remains unidentified. This sample was taken from a study of T cells after yellow fever vaccination. Study-wide results and caveats: Most clones from primary vaccination were detected again post-booster (just under 97% CD4, around 90% CD8).

UMIs were added to TCR cDNA along with a universal primer site when it was made by 5'RACE template switching. From the 5' RACE reads, TCRdb called clonotypes with MiXCR, one entry per CDR3 protein. The sample lists roughly 250,000 distinct CDR3 sequences, 10% to 15% occurring once. The CDR3 runs to 11 residues. Germline CDR1 DFQATT, CDR2 SNEGSKA (reference sequence). V was shortened by 3 bases and J by 9 bases, with 10 bases between the two germline ends. The receptor was isolated from a man aged 25-40 years who received the YFV17D yellow fever vaccine. J is TRBJ2-3 and V is TRBV20-1; D is unclear. Specimen: CD4+ T cells sorted from PBMCs, collected 45 days after the yellow fever booster vaccination. The CDR3 loop is CSASIPRTQYF. CDR3 nucleotides: TGCAGTGCTAGTATACCCAGGACGCAGTATTTT.